This T cell receptor (beta chain) originates from a study of T cell responses to AZD1222 COVID-19 vaccine. Here immunoSEQ multiplex PCR was the method, and the copy in TCRdb shows in-frame clones only, minus some. The sample contains 150,000 or so clones, around nine tenths of which appear only once. The CDR3 contains 21 residues. Looked up from germline, CDR1 is LGHNA and CDR2 is YNFKEQ. V lost 0 bases to trimming and J lost 4 bases; unmatched junction nucleotides: 21. This TCR derives from an adult in good health. J is TRBJ2-3 and V is TRBV4-2, with TRBD2 matching 8 bases. The sequenced sample was peripheral blood, obtained on day 0 of AZD1222 vaccination. CDR3 nucleotide sequence: TGTGCCAGCAGCCAAGATAGTGTGCGTAGCGGGGTACTTGGCCCCCCAGATACGCAGTATTTT. This encodes CASSQDSVRSGVLGPPDTQYF.